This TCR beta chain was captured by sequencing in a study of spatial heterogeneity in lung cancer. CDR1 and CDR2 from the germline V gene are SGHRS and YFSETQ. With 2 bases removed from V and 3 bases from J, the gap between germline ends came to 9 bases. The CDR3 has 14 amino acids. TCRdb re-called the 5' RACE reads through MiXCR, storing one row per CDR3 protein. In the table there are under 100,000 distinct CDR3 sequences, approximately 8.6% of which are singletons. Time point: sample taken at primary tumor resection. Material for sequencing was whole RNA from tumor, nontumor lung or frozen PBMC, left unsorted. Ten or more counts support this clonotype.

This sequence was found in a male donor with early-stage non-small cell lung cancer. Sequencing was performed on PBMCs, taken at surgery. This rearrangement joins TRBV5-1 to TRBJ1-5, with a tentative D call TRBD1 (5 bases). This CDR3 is CASSLDSLNQPQHF. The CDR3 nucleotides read TGCGCCAGCAGCTTAGACAGCCTCAATCAGCCCCAGCATTTT.